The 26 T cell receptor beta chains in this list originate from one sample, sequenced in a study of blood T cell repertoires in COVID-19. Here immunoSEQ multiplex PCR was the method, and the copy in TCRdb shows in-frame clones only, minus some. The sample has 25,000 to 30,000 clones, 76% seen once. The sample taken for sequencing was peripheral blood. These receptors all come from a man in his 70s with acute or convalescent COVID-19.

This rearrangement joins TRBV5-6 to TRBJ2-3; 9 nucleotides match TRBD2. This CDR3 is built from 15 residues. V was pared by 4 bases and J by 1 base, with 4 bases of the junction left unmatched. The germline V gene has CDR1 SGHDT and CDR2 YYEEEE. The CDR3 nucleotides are TGTGCCAGCAGCCCCGGACTAGCGCGCACAGATACGCAGTATTTT. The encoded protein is CASSPGLARTDTQYF.

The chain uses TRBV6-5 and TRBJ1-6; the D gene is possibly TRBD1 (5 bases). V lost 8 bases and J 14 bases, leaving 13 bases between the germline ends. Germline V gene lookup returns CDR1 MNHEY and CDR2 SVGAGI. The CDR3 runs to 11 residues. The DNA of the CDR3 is TGTGCCAGCTCGGCAGGGCAGGCCCTCCACTTT. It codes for CASSAGQALHF.

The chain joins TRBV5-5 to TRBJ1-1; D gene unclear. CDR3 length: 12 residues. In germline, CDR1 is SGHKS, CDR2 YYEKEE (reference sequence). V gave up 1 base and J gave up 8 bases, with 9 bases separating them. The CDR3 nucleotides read TGTGCCAGCAGCTTGCCCCGGGAGGAAGCTTTCTTT. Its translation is CASSLPREEAFF.

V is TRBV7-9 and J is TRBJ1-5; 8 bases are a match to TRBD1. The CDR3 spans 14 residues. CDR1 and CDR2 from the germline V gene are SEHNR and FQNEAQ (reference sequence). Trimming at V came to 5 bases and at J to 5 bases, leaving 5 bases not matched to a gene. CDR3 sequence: CASSTQGGDQPQHF. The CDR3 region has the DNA TGTGCCAGCAGCACACAGGGGGGGGATCAGCCCCAGCATTTT.

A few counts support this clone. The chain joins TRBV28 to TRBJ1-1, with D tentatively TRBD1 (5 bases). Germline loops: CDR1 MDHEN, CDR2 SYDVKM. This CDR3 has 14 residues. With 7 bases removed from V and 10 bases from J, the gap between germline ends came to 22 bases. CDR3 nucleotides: TGTGCCAGCACTCGCGGGACTTTCAACGGGGGAGCTTTCTTT. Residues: CASTRGTFNGGAFF.

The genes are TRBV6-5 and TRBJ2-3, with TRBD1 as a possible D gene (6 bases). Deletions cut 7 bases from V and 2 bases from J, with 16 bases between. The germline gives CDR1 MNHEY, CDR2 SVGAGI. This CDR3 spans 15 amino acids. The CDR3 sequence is CASKKLQGLTDTQYF. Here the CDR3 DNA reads TGTGCCAGCAAAAAACTACAGGGTCTCACAGATACGCAGTATTTT.

CDR3 coding DNA: TGTGCCAGCAGCTTAGTCGCGGACAGGGGAGAGCAGTACTTC. Amino acids: CASSLVADRGEQYF. The rearrangement links TRBV11-1 to TRBJ2-7, with 9 bases lining up with TRBD1. The CDR3 runs to 14 residues. Trimming at V came to 1 base and at J to 7 bases, leaving 5 bases not matched to a gene. Germline V gene sequence: CDR1 SGHAT, CDR2 FQDESV (reference sequence).

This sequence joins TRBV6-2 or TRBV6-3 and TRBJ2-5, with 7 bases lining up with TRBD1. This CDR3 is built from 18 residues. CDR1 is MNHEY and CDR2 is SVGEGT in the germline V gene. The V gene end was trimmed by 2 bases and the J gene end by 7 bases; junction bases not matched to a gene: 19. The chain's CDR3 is CASSYIDRDDWSHGTQYF. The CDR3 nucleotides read TGTGCCAGCAGTTACATAGACAGGGACGACTGGTCCCACGGGACCCAGTACTTC.

CDR3 nucleotide sequence: TGTGCCAGCAGTTTATTAATCGCGAGCGCACGGCACGAGCAGTACTTC. Protein: CASSLLIASARHEQYF. V gene TRBV28 combines with J gene TRBJ2-7; D unresolved. Trimming removed 1 base at V and 5 bases at J, with 18 bases between. Germline CDR1 is MDHEN and CDR2 is SYDVKM. The CDR3 is made up of 16 amino acids. The whole variable domain, remainder taken from reference TRBV28 and TRBJ2-7, is DVKVTQSSRYLVKRTGEKVFLECVQDMDHENMFWYRQDPGLGLRLIYFSYDVKMKEKGDIPEGYSVSREKKERFSLILESASTNQTSMYLCASSLLIASARHEQYFGPGTRLTVT.

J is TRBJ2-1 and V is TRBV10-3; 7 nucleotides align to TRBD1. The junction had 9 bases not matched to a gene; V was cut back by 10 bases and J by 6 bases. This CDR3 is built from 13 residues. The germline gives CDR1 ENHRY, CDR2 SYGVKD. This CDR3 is CATFRGGGNEQFF. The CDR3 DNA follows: TGTGCCACCTTCCGAGGGGGCGGCAATGAGCAGTTCTTC.

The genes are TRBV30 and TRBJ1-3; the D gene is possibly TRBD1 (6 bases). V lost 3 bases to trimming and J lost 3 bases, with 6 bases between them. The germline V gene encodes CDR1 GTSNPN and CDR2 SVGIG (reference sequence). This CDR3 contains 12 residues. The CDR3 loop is CAWRQGGNTIYF. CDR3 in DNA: TGTGCCTGGAGACAGGGTGGAAACACCATATATTTT.

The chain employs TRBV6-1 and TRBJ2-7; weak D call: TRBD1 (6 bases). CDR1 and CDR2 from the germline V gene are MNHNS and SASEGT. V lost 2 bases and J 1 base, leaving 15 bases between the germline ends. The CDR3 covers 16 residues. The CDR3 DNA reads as TGTGCCAGCAGTGAATTTGGCGGCCAGGGGTCCTACGAGCAGTACTTC. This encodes CASSEFGGQGSYEQYF.

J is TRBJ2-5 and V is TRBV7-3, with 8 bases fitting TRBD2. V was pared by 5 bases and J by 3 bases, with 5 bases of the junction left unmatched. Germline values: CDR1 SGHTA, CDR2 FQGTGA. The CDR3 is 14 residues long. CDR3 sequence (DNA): TGTGCCAGCAGCCGCGGGGGGCGCGAAGAGACCCAGTACTTC. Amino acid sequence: CASSRGGREETQYF.

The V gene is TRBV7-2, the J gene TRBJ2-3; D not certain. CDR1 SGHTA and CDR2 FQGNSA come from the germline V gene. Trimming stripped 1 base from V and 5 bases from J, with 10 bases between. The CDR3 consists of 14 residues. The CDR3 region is CASSLEEFGDTQYF. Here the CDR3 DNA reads TGTGCCAGCAGCTTAGAGGAGTTTGGAGATACGCAGTATTTT.

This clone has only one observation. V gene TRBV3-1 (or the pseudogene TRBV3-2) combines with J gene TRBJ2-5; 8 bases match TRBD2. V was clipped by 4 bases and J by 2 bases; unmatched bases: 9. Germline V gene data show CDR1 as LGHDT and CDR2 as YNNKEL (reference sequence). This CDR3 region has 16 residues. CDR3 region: CASSPQGAGAQETQYF. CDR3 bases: TGTGCCAGCAGCCCTCAGGGAGCGGGGGCACAAGAGACCCAGTACTTC.

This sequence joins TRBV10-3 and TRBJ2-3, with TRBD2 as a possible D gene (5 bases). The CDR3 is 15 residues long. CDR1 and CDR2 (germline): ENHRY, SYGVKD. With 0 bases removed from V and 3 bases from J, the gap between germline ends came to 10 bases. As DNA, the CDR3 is TGTGCCATCAGTGAGTCGAACAGCGGTACAGATACGCAGTATTTT. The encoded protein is CAISESNSGTDTQYF.

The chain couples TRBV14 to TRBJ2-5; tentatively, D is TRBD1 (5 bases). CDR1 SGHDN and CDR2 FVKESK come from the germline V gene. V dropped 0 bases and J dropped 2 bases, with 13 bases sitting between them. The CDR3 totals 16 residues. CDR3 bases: TGTGCCAGCAGCCAAGATCTGGCCAGGGCACAAGAGACCCAGTACTTC. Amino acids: CASSQDLARAQETQYF. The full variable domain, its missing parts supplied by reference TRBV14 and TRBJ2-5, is EAGVTQFPSHSVIEKGQTVTLRCDPISGHDNLYWYRRVMGKEIKFLLHFVKESKQDESGMPNNRFLAERTGGTYSTLKVQPAELEDSGVYFCASSQDLARAQETQYFGPGTRLLVL.

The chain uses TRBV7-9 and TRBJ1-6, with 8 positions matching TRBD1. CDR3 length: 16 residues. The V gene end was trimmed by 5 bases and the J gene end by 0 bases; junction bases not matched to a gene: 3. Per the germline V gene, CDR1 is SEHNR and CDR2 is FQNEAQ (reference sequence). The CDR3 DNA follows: TGTGCCAGCAGCCAGGACAGGGCCTCCTATAATTCACCCCTCCACTTT. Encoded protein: CASSQDRASYNSPLHF.

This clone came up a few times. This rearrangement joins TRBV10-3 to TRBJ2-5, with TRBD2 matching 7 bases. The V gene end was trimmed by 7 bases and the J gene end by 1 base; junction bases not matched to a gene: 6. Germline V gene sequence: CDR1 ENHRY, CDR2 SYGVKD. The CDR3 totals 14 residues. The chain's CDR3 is CAINPGRGQETQYF. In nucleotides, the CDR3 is TGTGCCATCAACCCAGGGAGGGGCCAAGAGACCCAGTACTTC.

The DNA of the CDR3 is TGTGCCAGCAGCCATCGGCAGGGAAGTTCACCCCTCCACTTT. This translates into CASSHRQGSSPLHF. The V gene is TRBV3-1 (or the pseudogene TRBV3-2), the J gene TRBJ1-6; D may be TRBD1 (5 bases). V dropped 3 bases and J dropped 9 bases, with 12 bases sitting between them. CDR3 length: 14 amino acids. Germline V gene data show CDR1 as LGHDT and CDR2 as YNNKEL (reference sequence).

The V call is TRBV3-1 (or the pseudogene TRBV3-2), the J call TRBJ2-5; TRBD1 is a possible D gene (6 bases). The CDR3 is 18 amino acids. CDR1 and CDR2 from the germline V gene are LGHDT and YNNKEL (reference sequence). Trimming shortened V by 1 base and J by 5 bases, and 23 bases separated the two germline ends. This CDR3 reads CASSQVRLSSPGAETQYF. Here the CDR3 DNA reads TGTGCCAGCAGCCAAGTTCGTCTTTCCTCCCCAGGGGCGGAGACCCAGTACTTC.

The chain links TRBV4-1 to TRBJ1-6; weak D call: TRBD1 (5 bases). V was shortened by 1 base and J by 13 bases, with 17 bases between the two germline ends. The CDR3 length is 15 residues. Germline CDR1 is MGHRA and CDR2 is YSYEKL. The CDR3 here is CASSQVWTPTDPLHF. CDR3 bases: TGCGCCAGCAGCCAAGTTTGGACACCTACTGATCCCCTCCACTTT.

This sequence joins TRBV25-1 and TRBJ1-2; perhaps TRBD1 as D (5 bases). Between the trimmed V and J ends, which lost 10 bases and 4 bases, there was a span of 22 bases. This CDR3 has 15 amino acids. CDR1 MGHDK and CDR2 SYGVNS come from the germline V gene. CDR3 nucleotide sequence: TGTGCCACCCGACCCCCGGGGGTGAGGGCCTATGGCTACACCTTC. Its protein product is CATRPPGVRAYGYTF.

The CDR3 bases are TGTGCCAGCAGTAGACAGGGCAATCAGCCCCAGCATTTT. This encodes CASSRQGNQPQHF. The rearrangement uses TRBV27 and TRBJ1-5, with a tentative D call TRBD1 (6 bases). The CDR3 loop spans 13 amino acids. Germline lookup yields CDR1 MNHEY and CDR2 SMNVEV (reference sequence). The ends were cut back, 5 bases at V and 2 bases at J, with 7 bases in the middle.

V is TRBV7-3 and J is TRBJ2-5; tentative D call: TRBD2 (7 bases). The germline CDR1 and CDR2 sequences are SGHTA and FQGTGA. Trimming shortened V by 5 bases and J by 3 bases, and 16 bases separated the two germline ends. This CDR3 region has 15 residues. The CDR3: CASSPSPGGEETQYF. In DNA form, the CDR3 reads TGTGCCAGCAGCCCATCGCCGGGGGGCGAAGAGACCCAGTACTTC.

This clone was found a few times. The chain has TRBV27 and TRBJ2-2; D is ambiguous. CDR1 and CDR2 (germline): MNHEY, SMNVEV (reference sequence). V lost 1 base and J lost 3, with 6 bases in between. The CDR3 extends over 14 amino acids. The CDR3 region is CASSLLEYTGELFF. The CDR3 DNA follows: TGTGCCAGCAGTTTATTAGAGTACACCGGGGAGCTGTTTTTT.